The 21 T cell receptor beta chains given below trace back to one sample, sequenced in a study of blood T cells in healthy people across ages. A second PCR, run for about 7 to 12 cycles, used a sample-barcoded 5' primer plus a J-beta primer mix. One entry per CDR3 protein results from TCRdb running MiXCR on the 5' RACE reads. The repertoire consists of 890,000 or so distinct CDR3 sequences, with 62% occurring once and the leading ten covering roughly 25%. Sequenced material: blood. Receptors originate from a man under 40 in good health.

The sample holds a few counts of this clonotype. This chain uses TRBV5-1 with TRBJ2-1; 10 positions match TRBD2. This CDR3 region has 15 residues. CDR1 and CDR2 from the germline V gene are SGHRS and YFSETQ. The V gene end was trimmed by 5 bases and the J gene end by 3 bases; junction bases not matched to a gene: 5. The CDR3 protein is CASSSSGGNYNEQFF. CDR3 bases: TGCGCCAGCAGTTCTAGCGGGGGTAACTACAATGAGCAGTTCTTC.

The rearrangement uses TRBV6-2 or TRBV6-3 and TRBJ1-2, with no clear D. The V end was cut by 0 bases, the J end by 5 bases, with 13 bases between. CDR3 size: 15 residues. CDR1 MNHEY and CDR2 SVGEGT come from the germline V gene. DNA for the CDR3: TGTGCCAGCAGTTACTCCGCCCTGATCGGGTATGGCTACACCTTC. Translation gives CASSYSALIGYGYTF.

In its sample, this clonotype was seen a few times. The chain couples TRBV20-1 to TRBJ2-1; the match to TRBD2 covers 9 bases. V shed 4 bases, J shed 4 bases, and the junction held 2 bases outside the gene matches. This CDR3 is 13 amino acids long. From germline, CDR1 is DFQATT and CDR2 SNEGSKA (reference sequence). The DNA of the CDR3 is TGCAGTGCTAAGCGGGGGGATTACAATGAGCAGTTCTTC. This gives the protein CSAKRGDYNEQFF.

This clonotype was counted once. The CDR3 sequence is CSVVENLRGYTF. CDR3 nucleotide sequence: TGCAGCGTTGTGGAGAATCTACGAGGCTACACCTTC. The genes are TRBV29-1 and TRBJ1-2; D is undetermined. The CDR3 consists of 12 residues. V was pared by 4 bases and J by 8 bases, with 14 bases between. CDR1 and CDR2 from the germline V gene are SQVTM and ANQGSEA.

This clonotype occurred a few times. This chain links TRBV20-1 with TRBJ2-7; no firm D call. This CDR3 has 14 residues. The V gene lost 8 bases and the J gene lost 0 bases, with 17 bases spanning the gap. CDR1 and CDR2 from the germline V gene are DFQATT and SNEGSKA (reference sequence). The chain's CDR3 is CSTAADHFSYEQYF. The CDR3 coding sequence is TGCAGTACGGCGGCAGATCACTTCTCCTACGAGCAGTACTTC.

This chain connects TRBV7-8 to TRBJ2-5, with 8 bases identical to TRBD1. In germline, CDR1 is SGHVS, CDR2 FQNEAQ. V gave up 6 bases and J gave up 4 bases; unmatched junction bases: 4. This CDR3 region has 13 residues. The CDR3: CASRATGGETQYF. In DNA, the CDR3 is TGTGCCAGCAGAGCCACAGGGGGAGAGACCCAGTACTTC.

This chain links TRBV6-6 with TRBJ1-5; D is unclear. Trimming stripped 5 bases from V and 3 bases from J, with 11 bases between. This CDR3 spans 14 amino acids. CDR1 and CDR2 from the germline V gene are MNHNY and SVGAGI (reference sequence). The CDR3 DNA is TGTGCCAGCAGTGCAGTTACTACCAATCAGCCCCAGCATTTT. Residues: CASSAVTTNQPQHF.

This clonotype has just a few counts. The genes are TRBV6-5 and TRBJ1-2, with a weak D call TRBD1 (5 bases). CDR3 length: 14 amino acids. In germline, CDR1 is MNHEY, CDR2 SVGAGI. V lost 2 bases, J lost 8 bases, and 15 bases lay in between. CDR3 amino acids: CASSYTNRIWGYTF. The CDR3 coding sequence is TGTGCCAGCAGTTACACGAACAGGATCTGGGGCTACACCTTC.

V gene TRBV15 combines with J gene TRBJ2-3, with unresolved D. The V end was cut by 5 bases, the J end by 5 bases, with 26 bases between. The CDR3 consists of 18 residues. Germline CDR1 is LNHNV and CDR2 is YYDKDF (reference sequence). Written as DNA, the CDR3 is TGTGCCACCAGCCCCCCAATCGCTAGGGCCGGATTTGTAGATACGCAGTATTTT. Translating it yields CATSPPIARAGFVDTQYF.

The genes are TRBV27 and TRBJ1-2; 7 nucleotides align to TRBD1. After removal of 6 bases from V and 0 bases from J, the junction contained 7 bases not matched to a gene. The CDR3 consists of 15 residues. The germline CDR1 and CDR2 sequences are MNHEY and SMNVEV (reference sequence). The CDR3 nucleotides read TGTGCCAGCAGGCCGGCGACAGGGCCTAACTATGGCTACACCTTC. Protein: CASRPATGPNYGYTF.

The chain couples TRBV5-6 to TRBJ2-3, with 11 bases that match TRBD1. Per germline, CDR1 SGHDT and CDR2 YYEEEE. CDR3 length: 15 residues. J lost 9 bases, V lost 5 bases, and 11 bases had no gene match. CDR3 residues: CASSLGQGAQRTQYF. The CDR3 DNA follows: TGTGCCAGCAGTTTAGGACAGGGGGCCCAGAGGACGCAGTATTTT.

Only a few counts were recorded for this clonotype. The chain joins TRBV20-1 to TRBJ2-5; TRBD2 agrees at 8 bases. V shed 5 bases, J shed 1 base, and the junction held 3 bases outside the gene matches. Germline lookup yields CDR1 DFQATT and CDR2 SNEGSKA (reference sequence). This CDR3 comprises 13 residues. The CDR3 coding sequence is TGCAGTGCTCGCGGGGGGACCCAAGAGACCCAGTACTTC. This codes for CSARGGTQETQYF.

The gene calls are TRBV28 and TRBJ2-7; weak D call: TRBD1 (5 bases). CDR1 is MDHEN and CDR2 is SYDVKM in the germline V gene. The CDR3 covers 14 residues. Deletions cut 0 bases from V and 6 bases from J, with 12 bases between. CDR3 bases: TGTGCCAGCAGTTTATGGCAGGGTAAAGCCGAGCAGTACTTC. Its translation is CASSLWQGKAEQYF.

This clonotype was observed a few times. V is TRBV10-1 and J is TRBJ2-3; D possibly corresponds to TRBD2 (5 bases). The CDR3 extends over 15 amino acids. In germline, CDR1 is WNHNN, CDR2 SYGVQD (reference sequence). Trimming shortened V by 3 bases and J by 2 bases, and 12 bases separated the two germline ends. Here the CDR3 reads CASSEVTGITDTQYF. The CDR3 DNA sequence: TGCGCCAGCAGTGAAGTGACGGGGATCACAGATACGCAGTATTTT.

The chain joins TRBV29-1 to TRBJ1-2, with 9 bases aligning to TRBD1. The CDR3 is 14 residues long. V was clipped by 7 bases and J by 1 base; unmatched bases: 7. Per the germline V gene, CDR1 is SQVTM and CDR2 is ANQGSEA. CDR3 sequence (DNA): TGCAGCGCTTGGCCGGGACAGGGTAACTATGGCTACACCTTC. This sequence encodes CSAWPGQGNYGYTF.

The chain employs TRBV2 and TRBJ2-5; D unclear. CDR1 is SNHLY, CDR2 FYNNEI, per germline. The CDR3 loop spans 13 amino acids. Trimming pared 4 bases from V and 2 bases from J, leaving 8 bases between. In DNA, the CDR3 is TGTGCCAGCAGTGCCGGGCATCAAGAGACCCAGTACTTC. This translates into CASSAGHQETQYF.

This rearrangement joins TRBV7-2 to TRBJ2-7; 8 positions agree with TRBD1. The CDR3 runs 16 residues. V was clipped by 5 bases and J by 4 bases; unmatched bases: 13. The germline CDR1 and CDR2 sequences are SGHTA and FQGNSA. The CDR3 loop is CASSRRGTGGQYEQYF. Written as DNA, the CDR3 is TGTGCCAGCAGCCGGCGCGGGACAGGAGGGCAGTACGAGCAGTACTTC.

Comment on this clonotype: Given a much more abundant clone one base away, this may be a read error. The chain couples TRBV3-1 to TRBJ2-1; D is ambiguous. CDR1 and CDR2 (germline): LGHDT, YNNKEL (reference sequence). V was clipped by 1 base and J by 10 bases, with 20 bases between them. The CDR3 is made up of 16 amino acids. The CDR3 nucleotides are TGTGCCAGCAGCCAAGTGGCGAGCTCGGTATTGAAGGAGCAGTTCTTC. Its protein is CASSQVASSVLKEQFF.

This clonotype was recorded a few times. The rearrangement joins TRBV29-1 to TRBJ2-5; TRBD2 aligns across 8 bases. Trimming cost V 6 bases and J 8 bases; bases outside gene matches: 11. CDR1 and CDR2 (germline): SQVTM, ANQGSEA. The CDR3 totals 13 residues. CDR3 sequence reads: CSVGPELAATQYF. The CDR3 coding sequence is TGCAGCGTAGGACCCGAACTAGCGGCTACCCAGTACTTC.

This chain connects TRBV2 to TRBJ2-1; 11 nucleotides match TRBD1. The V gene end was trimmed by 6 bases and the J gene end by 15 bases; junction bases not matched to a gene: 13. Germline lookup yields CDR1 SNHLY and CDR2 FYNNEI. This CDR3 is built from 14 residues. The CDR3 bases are TGTGCCAGCAGAGGGACAGGGGGAGATCCAAGGGGGTTCTTC. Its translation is CASRGTGGDPRGFF.

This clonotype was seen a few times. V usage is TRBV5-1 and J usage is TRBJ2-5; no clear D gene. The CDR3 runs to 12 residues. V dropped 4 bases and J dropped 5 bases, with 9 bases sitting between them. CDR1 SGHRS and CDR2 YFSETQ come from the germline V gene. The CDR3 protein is CASSAMVETQYF. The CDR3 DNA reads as TGCGCCAGCAGCGCTATGGTCGAGACCCAGTACTTC.